The 17 T cell receptor beta chains given below trace back to one sample, sequenced in a study of blood T cell repertoires in COVID-19. Generated by immunoSEQ multiplex PCR, the TCRdb table keeps only in-frame clones and is missing some. The sample holds 250,000 to 300,000 clones, roughly 91% seen once. The sequenced sample consisted of PBMCs or T cells enriched from blood (not recorded which). These receptors all come from a woman between 55 and 75 years old in a cohort exposed to, infected with or recovered from COVID-19 (not recorded which).

The chain combines TRBV5-4 with TRBJ2-6; 7 bases line up with TRBD2. This CDR3 region has 15 residues. Germline V CDR1 and CDR2: SGHNT, YYREEE (reference sequence). With 2 bases clipped from V and 2 bases from J, the junction kept 1 base outside the gene matches. Here the CDR3 DNA reads TGTGCCAGCAGCTTAAGCGGGGCTGGGGCCAACGTCCTGACTTTC. Protein sequence: CASSLSGAGANVLTF.

Regarding this clone: Germline is not matched at one junction end, which may reflect a read error. The chain employs TRBV4-2 and TRBJ1-2; 7 nucleotides line up with TRBD1. The germline gives CDR1 LGHNA, CDR2 YNFKEQ. The CDR3 has 17 residues. CDR3 sequence: CASTQPGQSTPAYGYTF. DNA of the CDR3: TGTGCCAGCACCCAACCGGGACAGTCTACCCCAGCCTATGGCTACACCTTC.

V usage is TRBV28 and J usage is TRBJ2-4, with TRBD1 matching over 11 bases. The CDR3 spans 15 residues. Germline assignment: CDR1 MDHEN and CDR2 SYDVKM. Trimming took 6 bases from V and 6 from J; bases not matched to a gene: 7. The DNA of the CDR3 is TGTGCCAGCAGCCTAACCGGGACAGGGGGAAACATTCAGTACTTC. Amino acids: CASSLTGTGGNIQYF.

V and J are TRBV10-3 and TRBJ2-7; tentative D call: TRBD1 (5 bases). Trimming took 3 bases from V and 0 from J, leaving 9 bases between them. There are 14 residues in the CDR3. Germline V gives CDR1 ENHRY, CDR2 SYGVKD. Here the CDR3 DNA reads TGTGCCATCAGTGAACAGGTCAACTCCTACGAGCAGTACTTC. This sequence encodes CAISEQVNSYEQYF.

This chain connects TRBV5-5 to TRBJ2-2; no reliable D call. This CDR3 has 11 residues. Trimming pared 10 bases from V and 4 bases from J, leaving 8 bases between. Germline CDR1 is SGHKS and CDR2 is YYEKEE (reference sequence). The CDR3 protein is CARGGTGELFF. Here the CDR3 DNA reads TGTGCCCGCGGCGGCACCGGGGAGCTGTTTTTT.

The chain joins TRBV4-3 to TRBJ2-6, with D possibly TRBD2 on 5 matching bases. Trimming took off 4 bases at V and 0 bases at J, with 10 bases between the two ends. Looked up from germline, CDR1 is LGHNA and CDR2 is YSLEER. The CDR3 contains 16 residues. In DNA, the CDR3 is TGCGCCAGCAGCCGCGGACTGAGCTCTGGGGCCAACGTCCTGACTTTC. Translating it yields CASSRGLSSGANVLTF.

The CDR3 here is CAWGLAGVRGEQYF. The CDR3 DNA sequence: TGTGCCTGGGGACTAGCGGGAGTCCGTGGCGAGCAGTACTTC. The chain is built from TRBV30 and TRBJ2-7, with TRBD2 matching 13 bases. Germline CDR1 and CDR2: GTSNPN and SVGIG (reference sequence). V gave up 5 bases and J gave up 6 bases; unmatched junction bases: 7. The CDR3 contains 14 residues.

The chain links TRBV7-9 to TRBJ1-3; tentative D call: TRBD1 (6 bases). This CDR3 region has 15 residues. Germline V gene lookup returns CDR1 SEHNR and CDR2 FQNEAQ (reference sequence). V lost 5 bases and J 0 bases, leaving 11 bases between the germline ends. CDR3 in DNA: TGTGCCAGCAGCCGAACAGGGCTCTCTGGAAACACCATATATTTT. It is translated as CASSRTGLSGNTIYF.

This clone is a singleton in its sample. This rearrangement joins TRBV5-4 to TRBJ1-6; 7 bases are a match to TRBD1. The CDR3 is 16 residues long. Germline V gene sequence: CDR1 SGHNT, CDR2 YYREEE (reference sequence). Germline trimming cut 0 bases from V and 9 bases from J; bases unmatched to any gene: 9. The CDR3 bases are TGTGCCAGCAGCTTGGGGGGGACAGAGATGAGTTCACCCCTCCACTTT. Its protein product is CASSLGGTEMSSPLHF.

This clone has just one count. The rearrangement links TRBV6-4 to TRBJ1-1; D possibly corresponds to TRBD1 (6 bases). The V end lost 7 bases, the J end lost 2 bases, and 14 bases lay between the germline ends. The CDR3 length is 14 residues. The V gene's germline CDR1 is MRHNA and CDR2 SNTAGT. The CDR3, as DNA: TGTGCCAGCACCCCTAGGGGGGGAAACACTGAAGCTTTCTTT. It yields the protein CASTPRGGNTEAFF.

The J gene is TRBJ2-7, the V gene TRBV18; D uncertain. Germline lookup yields CDR1 KGHSH and CDR2 LQKENI. The V end lost 0 bases, the J end lost 2 bases, and 5 bases lay between the germline ends. The CDR3 spans 13 residues. CDR3 in DNA: TGTGCCAGCTCACCACCGACAACCTACGAGCAGTACTTC. Its translation is CASSPPTTYEQYF.

This clone was picked up a small number of times. The chain has TRBV5-5 and TRBJ1-2; TRBD1 agrees at 10 bases. The CDR3 sequence is 16 residues long. V dropped 0 bases and J dropped 4; count of bases not matched to a gene: 6. Germline V lookup: CDR1 SGHKS, CDR2 YYEKEE (reference sequence). The CDR3 protein is CASSLAGTGAPYGYTF. CDR3 sequence (DNA): TGTGCCAGCAGCTTGGCCGGGACAGGGGCTCCCTATGGCTACACCTTC. The entire variable domain, with the rest obtained from reference TRBV5-5 and TRBJ1-2, is as follows: DAGVTQSPTHLIKTRGQQVTLRCSPISGHKSVSWYQQVLGQGPQFIFQYYEKEERGRGNFPDRFSARQFPNYSSELNVNALLLGDSALYLCASSLAGTGAPYGYTFGSGTRLTVV.

The rearrangement uses TRBV28 and TRBJ1-1, with TRBD1 matching over 7 bases. There are 14 residues in the CDR3. The J segment lost 0 bases and the V segment lost 6 bases, leaving 4 bases of the junction unmatched. From germline, CDR1 is MDHEN and CDR2 SYDVKM. As DNA, the CDR3 is TGTGCCAGCAGGACGGACAGGATGAACACTGAAGCTTTCTTT. It is translated as CASRTDRMNTEAFF.

A few counts support this clone. A much larger clone lies one base from this, so it may be a read error. Other DNA sequences in this specimen translate into the identical CDR3. V usage is TRBV28 and J usage is TRBJ1-1, with D possibly TRBD1 on 5 matching bases. V lost 5 bases to trimming and J lost 1 base, with 8 bases between them. CDR1 MDHEN and CDR2 SYDVKM come from the germline V gene. This CDR3 spans 13 amino acids. The CDR3 DNA sequence: TGTGCCAGCAGTCTGGGGGGGAACACTGAAGCTTTCTTT. Protein product: CASSLGGNTEAFF.

This chain uses TRBV28 with TRBJ1-2; 9 bases fit TRBD1. Germline lookup yields CDR1 MDHEN and CDR2 SYDVKM. The J segment lost 5 bases and the V segment lost 1 base, leaving 2 bases of the junction unmatched. This CDR3 region has 14 residues. This chain's CDR3 is CASSLSGTGYGYTF. In DNA, the CDR3 is TGTGCCAGCAGTTTATCCGGGACAGGGTATGGCTACACCTTC.

The chain carries TRBV27 and TRBJ1-6, with 11 bases lining up with TRBD1. This CDR3 has 18 amino acids. Germline loops: CDR1 MNHEY, CDR2 SMNVEV (reference sequence). With V trimmed by 5 bases and J by 5 bases, 11 bases remained unmatched. This chain's CDR3 is CASSHQGQGVYHNSPLHF. The CDR3 DNA is TGTGCCAGCAGTCACCAGGGACAGGGGGTATACCATAATTCACCCCTCCACTTT.

The chain carries TRBV13 and TRBJ2-1, with 12 bases fitting TRBD2. V shed 5 bases, J shed 15 bases, and the junction held 14 bases outside the gene matches. The CDR3 is 15 residues long. CDR1 is PRHDT, CDR2 FYEKMQ, per germline (reference sequence). CDR3 loop: CASSVQGLAGLRWFF. CDR3 bases: TGTGCCAGCAGCGTACAGGGACTAGCGGGCTTAAGATGGTTCTTC.